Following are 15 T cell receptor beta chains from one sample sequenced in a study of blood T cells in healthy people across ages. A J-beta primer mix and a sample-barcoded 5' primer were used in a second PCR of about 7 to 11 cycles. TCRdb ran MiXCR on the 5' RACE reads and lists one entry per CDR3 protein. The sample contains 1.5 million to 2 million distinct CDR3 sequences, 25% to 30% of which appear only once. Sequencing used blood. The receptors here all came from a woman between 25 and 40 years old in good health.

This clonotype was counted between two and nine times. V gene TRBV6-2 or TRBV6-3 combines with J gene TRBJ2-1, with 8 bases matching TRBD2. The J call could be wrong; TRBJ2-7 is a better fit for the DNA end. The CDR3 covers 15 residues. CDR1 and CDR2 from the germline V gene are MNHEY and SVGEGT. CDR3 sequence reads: CASSWSSGGYNEQYF. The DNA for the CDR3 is TGTGCCAGCAGTTGGTCCAGCGGGGGCTACAATGAGCAGTACTTC.

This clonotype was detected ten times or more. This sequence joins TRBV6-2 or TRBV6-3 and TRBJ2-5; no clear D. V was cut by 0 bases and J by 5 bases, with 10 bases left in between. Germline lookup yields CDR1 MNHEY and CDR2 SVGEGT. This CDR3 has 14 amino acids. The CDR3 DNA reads TGTGCCAGCAGTTACTCGTCATTTCGCGAGACCCAGTACTTC. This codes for CASSYSSFRETQYF.

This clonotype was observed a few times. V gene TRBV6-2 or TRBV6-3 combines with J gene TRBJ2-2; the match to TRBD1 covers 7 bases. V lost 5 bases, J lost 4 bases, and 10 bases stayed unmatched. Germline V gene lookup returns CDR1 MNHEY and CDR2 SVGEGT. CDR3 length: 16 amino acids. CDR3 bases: TGTGCCAGCAGTCAATCGACAGGGTTGGGCACCGGGGAGCTGTTTTTT. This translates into CASSQSTGLGTGELFF.

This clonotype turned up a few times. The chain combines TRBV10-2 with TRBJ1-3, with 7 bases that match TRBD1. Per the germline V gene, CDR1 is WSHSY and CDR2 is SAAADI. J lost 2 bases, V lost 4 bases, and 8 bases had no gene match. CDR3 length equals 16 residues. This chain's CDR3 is CASSGDRAGTGNTIYF. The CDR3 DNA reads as TGCGCCAGCAGTGGAGACAGGGCCGGGACTGGAAACACCATATATTTT.

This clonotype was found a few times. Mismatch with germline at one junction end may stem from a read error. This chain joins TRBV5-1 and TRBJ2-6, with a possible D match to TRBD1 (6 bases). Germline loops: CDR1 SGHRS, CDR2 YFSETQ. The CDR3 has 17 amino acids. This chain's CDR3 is CASSPTTGASGANVRTF. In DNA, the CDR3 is TGCGCCAGCAGCCCGACGACAGGCGCCTCTGGGGCCAACGTCCGGACTTTC.

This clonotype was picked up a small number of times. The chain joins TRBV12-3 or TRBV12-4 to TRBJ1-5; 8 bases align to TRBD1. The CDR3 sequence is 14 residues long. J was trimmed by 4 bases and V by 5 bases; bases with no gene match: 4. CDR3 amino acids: CASSRDRRNQPQHF. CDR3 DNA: TGTGCCAGCAGTCGGGACAGGAGAAATCAGCCCCAGCATTTT.

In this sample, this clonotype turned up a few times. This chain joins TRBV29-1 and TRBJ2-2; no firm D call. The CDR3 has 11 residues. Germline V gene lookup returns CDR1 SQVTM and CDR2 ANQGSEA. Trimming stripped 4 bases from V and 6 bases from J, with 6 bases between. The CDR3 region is CSVGVPGELFF. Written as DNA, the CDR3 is TGCAGCGTTGGGGTGCCCGGGGAGCTGTTTTTT.

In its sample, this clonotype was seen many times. CDR3 sequence: CASSYARGQETQYF. The CDR3 DNA reads as TGTGCCAGCAGTTACGCCAGGGGGCAAGAGACCCAGTACTTC. The V call is TRBV6-6, the J call TRBJ2-5; 7 nucleotides align to TRBD1. This CDR3 spans 14 amino acids. Unmatched junction bases numbered 2, after V lost 2 bases and J lost 2 bases. Germline CDR1 reads MNHNY; CDR2 reads SVGAGI (reference sequence).

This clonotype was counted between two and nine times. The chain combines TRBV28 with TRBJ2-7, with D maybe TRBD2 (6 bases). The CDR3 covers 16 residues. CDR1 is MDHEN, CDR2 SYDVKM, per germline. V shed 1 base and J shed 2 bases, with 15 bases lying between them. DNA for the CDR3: TGTGCCAGCAGTTTATTCGGAGGGCAGACTCCCTACGAGCAGTACTTC. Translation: CASSLFGGQTPYEQYF.

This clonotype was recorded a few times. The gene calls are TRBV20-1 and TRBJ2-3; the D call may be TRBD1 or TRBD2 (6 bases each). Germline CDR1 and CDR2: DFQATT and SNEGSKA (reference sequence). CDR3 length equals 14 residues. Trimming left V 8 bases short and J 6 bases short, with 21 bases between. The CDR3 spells CSSGLAGTGDTQYF. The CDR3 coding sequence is TGCAGTTCCGGTCTGGCGGGAACAGGGGATACGCAGTATTTT.

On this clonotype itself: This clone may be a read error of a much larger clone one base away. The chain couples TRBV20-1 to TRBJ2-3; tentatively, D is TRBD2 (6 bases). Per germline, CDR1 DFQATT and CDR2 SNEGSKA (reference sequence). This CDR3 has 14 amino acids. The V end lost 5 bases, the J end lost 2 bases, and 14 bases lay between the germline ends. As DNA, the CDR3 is TGCAGTGCTGGGGTAGCGGCATTCACAGATACGCAGTATTTT. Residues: CSAGVAAFTDTQYF.

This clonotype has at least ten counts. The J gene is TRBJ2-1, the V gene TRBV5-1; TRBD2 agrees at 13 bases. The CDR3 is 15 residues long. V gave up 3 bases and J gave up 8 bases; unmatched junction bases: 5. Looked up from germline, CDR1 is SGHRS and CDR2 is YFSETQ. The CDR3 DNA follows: TGCGCCAGCAGCTCAGGGACTAGCGGGACCGATGAGCAGTTCTTC. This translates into CASSSGTSGTDEQFF.

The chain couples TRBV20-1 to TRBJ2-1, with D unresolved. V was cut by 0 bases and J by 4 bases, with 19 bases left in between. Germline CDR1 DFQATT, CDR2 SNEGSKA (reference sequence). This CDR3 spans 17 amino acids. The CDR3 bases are TGCAGTGCTAGAGATTGGGGATTATCTAGTGCTTACAATGAGCAGTTCTTC. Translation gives CSARDWGLSSAYNEQFF.

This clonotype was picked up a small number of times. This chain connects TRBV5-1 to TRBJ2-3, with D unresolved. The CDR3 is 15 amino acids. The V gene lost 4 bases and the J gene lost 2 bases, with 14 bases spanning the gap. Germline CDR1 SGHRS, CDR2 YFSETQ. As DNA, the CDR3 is TGCGCCAGCAGCGAGGTAGGCGACCCCACAGATACGCAGTATTTT. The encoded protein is CASSEVGDPTDTQYF.

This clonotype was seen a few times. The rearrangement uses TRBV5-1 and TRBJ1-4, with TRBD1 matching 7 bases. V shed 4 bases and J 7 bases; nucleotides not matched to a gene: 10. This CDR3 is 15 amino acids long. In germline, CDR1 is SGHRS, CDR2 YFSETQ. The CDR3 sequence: CASSIGQAAGEKLFF. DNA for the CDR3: TGCGCCAGCAGCATAGGACAGGCGGCCGGTGAAAAACTGTTTTTT. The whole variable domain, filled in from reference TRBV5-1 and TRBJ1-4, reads KAGVTQTPRYLIKTRGQQVTLSCSPISGHRSVSWYQQTPGQGLQFLFEYFSETQRNKGNFPGRFSGRQFSNSRSEMNVSTLELGDSALYLCASSIGQAAGEKLFFGSGTQLSVL.